Listed here are 15 T cell receptor beta chains from one sample, sequenced in a study of blood T cells in healthy people across ages. Then a second PCR, running roughly 7 to 11 cycles, was carried out with a sample-barcoded 5' primer and a J-beta primer mix. TCRdb processed the 5' RACE reads anew with MiXCR; each CDR3 protein has one entry. The repertoire has fewer than 1,000,000 distinct CDR3 sequences, about half of them found once; the top ten carry about a sixth. The sample taken for sequencing was blood. These receptor sequences come from an elderly man in good health.

A few counts support this clonotype. The chain links TRBV3-1 to TRBJ2-5, with TRBD2 as a possible D gene (5 bases). Germline loops: CDR1 LGHDT, CDR2 YNNKEL (reference sequence). This CDR3 has 15 amino acids. V gave up 4 bases and J gave up 5 bases, with 17 bases separating them. CDR3 coding DNA: TGTGCCAGCAGCCCCTCCACCCGGGGTTTGGAGACCCAGTACTTC. Translating it yields CASSPSTRGLETQYF.

Notes on this clonotype: A much larger clone sits a single nucleotide away, making a read error possible. The genes are TRBV27 and TRBJ2-5; perhaps TRBD1 as D (6 bases). The germline CDR1 and CDR2 sequences are MNHEY and SMNVEV (reference sequence). This CDR3 has 14 amino acids. The CDR3 loop reads CASSRAGGQEAQYF. The CDR3, as DNA: TGTGCCAGCAGCCGCGCTGGGGGCCAAGAGGCCCAGTACTTC.

The chain couples TRBV10-3 to TRBJ1-6, with TRBD1 identical over 7 bases. Germline values: CDR1 ENHRY, CDR2 SYGVKD. J gave up 7 bases and V 4 bases, and 7 bases lay outside the gene matches. The CDR3 is 15 residues long. CDR3: CAISGEGQPNSPLHF. The CDR3 DNA is TGTGCCATCAGTGGTGAGGGACAGCCAAATTCACCCCTCCACTTT.

This rearrangement joins TRBV28 to TRBJ2-7; 7 positions match TRBD1. The CDR3 loop spans 14 amino acids. Germline CDR1 is MDHEN and CDR2 is SYDVKM. Trimming cost V 8 bases and J 2 bases; bases outside gene matches: 9. The CDR3 here is CASGRPGQPYEQYF. CDR3 in DNA: TGTGCCAGCGGCAGACCGGGACAGCCCTACGAGCAGTACTTC.

This rearrangement joins TRBV12-3 or TRBV12-4 to TRBJ2-4; 9 positions match TRBD1. CDR3 length: 15 residues. V lost 6 bases, J lost 4 bases, and 7 bases stayed unmatched. The CDR3 loop is CASSPLGQGKNIQYF. The CDR3 DNA sequence: TGTGCCAGCAGCCCCCTCGGACAGGGGAAAAACATTCAGTACTTC.

This clonotype was observed a handful of times. The V call is TRBV9, the J call TRBJ2-1; D may be TRBD2 (5 bases). From germline, CDR1 is SGDLS and CDR2 YYNGEE. CDR3 size: 17 residues. Between the trimmed V and J ends, which lost 3 bases and 2 bases, there was a span of 18 bases. The CDR3: CASSGAIGAAAYNEQFF. In DNA form, the CDR3 reads TGTGCCAGCAGCGGGGCGATTGGAGCGGCCGCCTACAATGAGCAGTTCTTC.

This clonotype was counted a few times. The chain couples TRBV7-2 to TRBJ2-3; 9 bases are a match to TRBD2. Germline V lookup: CDR1 SGHTA, CDR2 FQGNSA. The CDR3 has 16 amino acids. The J segment lost 3 bases and the V segment lost 1 base, leaving 5 bases of the junction unmatched. CDR3 amino acids: CASSLVASGNTDTQYF. For the CDR3, the DNA is TGTGCCAGCAGCTTAGTAGCTAGCGGGAATACAGATACGCAGTATTTT.

This clonotype was picked up a small number of times. The chain uses TRBV24-1 and TRBJ2-1; TRBD2 matches at 7 bases. V was pared by 10 bases and J by 0 bases, with 5 bases of the junction left unmatched. The CDR3 is 14 amino acids. Germline values: CDR1 KGHDR, CDR2 SFDVKD. DNA of the CDR3: TGTGCCACAGGGAGGGGCCACTCCTACAATGAGCAGTTCTTC. Its translation is CATGRGHSYNEQFF.

This clonotype was detected only once. The chain joins TRBV9 to TRBJ2-1, with TRBD2 matching over 14 bases. V lost 1 base to trimming and J lost 8 bases; unmatched junction nucleotides: 5. Germline loops: CDR1 SGDLS, CDR2 YYNGEE. The CDR3 covers 16 residues. CDR3 DNA: TGTGCCAGCAGCGTACTAGGGACTAGCGGGAGCTATGAGCAGTTCTTC. This translates into CASSVLGTSGSYEQFF. Variable domain in full (rest from reference TRBV9 and TRBJ2-1): DSGVTQTPKHLITATGQRVTLRCSPRSGDLSVYWYQQSLDQGLQFLIQYYNGEERAKGNILERFSAQQFPDLHSELNLSSLELGDSALYFCASSVLGTSGSYEQFFGPGTRLTVL.

Turning to this clonotype: Relative to the germline gene, one junction end is altered; a read error may explain this. The chain links TRBV11-2 to TRBJ2-3; maybe TRBD1 (8 bases). This CDR3 has 15 amino acids. From germline, CDR1 is SGHAT and CDR2 FQNNGV. The chain's CDR3 is CAGSGDQGAADTQYF. CDR3 sequence (DNA): TGTGCCGGCAGCGGGGATCAGGGGGCAGCAGATACGCAGTATTTT.

This clonotype was detected a few times. This rearrangement joins TRBV6-5 to TRBJ2-1, with 9 bases matching TRBD2. The CDR3 has 16 residues. Germline V gives CDR1 MNHEY, CDR2 SVGAGI. Unmatched junction bases numbered 2, after V lost 0 bases and J lost 2 bases. The CDR3 here is CASSYSASGTYNEQFF. Here the CDR3 DNA reads TGTGCCAGCAGTTACTCGGCTAGCGGGACCTACAATGAGCAGTTCTTC.

In this sample, this clonotype turned up a few times. This chain connects TRBV7-2 to TRBJ2-1; TRBD2 aligns across 7 bases. J lost 3 bases, V lost 1 base, and 6 bases had no gene match. Germline lookup yields CDR1 SGHTA and CDR2 FQGNSA. The CDR3 sequence is 16 residues long. CDR3 nucleotides: TGTGCCAGCAGCTTAGTTGCTAGCGGATTCTACAATGAGCAGTTCTTC. This sequence encodes CASSLVASGFYNEQFF.

V gene TRBV5-1 combines with J gene TRBJ2-1; D may be TRBD2 (6 bases). There are 16 residues in the CDR3. V was pared by 6 bases and J by 0 bases, with 16 bases between. Germline CDR1 is SGHRS and CDR2 is YFSETQ. The CDR3 coding sequence is TGCGCCAGCACCCCGGGGGTCGTTAGCTCCTACAATGAGCAGTTCTTC. Its translation: CASTPGVVSSYNEQFF. Based on the CDR3 plus reference TRBV5-1 and TRBJ2-1, the full variable domain is KAGVTQTPRYLIKTRGQQVTLSCSPISGHRSVSWYQQTPGQGLQFLFEYFSETQRNKGNFPGRFSGRQFSNSRSEMNVSTLELGDSALYLCASTPGVVSSYNEQFFGPGTRLTVL.

The CDR3 is CRPKSDNYGYTF. In DNA form, the CDR3 reads TGCAGACCGAAGTCCGATAACTATGGCTACACCTTC. V gene TRBV20-1 combines with J gene TRBJ1-2; D ambiguous. There are 12 residues in the CDR3. Germline CDR1 reads DFQATT; CDR2 reads SNEGSKA (reference sequence).

This clonotype was recorded once. The chain has TRBV2 and TRBJ2-2; D ambiguous. The CDR3 loop spans 15 amino acids. Germline V gene data show CDR1 as SNHLY and CDR2 as FYNNEI. V lost 6 bases, J lost 6 bases, and 17 bases lay in between. This chain's CDR3 is CASSVPGPRAGELFF. CDR3 DNA sequence: TGTGCCAGCAGCGTCCCGGGTCCCCGGGCCGGGGAGCTGTTTTTT.